A selection of T cell receptor beta chains follows, all from one sample in a study of CD8 T cells in ankylosing spondylitis. One entry per CDR3 protein results from TCRdb running MiXCR on the 5' RACE reads. The sample lists around 390,000 distinct CDR3 sequences, approximately 20% seen once, with about a sixth in the top ten. Sequencing was performed on blood, either unsorted or a sorted T cell fraction (not recorded which). These receptors came from a male donor with ankylosing spondylitis. Each CDR3 is given without its conserved first and last residue. D genes are given only for firm matches.

TRBV12-3/TRBV12-4	TRBJ2-1	NA	ASRVGPFNEQF
TRBV5-1	TRBJ2-2	NA	ASSLDFYELF
TRBV10-3	TRBJ1-2	TRBD1	AISRQGDYGYT
TRBV12-3/TRBV12-4	TRBJ2-1	NA	ASSSSGAYNEQF
TRBV20-1	TRBJ2-1	TRBD2	SARPGTSGRASEQF
TRBV6-5	TRBJ1-6	TRBD1	ASSYGDSYNSPLH
TRBV6-2/TRBV6-3	TRBJ2-3	NA	ASSRLASYTDTQY
TRBV2	TRBJ1-1	NA	ASSPDADTEAF
TRBV29-1	TRBJ2-5	TRBD2	SVEGAGGPRETQY
TRBV20-1	TRBJ2-3	NA	SATPRRDTQY
TRBV7-3	TRBJ1-1	NA	ASSLTGIQNTEAF
TRBV7-3	TRBJ1-2	NA	ASSPNGGGDYGYT
TRBV20-1	TRBJ1-1	NA	SAKTHRNTEAF
TRBV7-2	TRBJ2-7	TRBD1	ASSYTGGGEQY
TRBV12-3/TRBV12-4	TRBJ2-7	NA	ASSLLLGFYEQY
TRBV29-1	TRBJ1-6	NA	SVSGHGGDSPLH
TRBV11-2	TRBJ2-1	NA	ASSLDSQGTRRQF
TRBV28	TRBJ2-5	NA	ASSSPGPQGETQY
TRBV7-8	TRBJ1-2	NA	ASSCLQRYTAPFNYGYT
TRBV27	TRBJ2-3	TRBD2	ASSPSGVSTDTQY
TRBV5-1	TRBJ2-7	NA	ASSLGLDIDEQY
TRBV12-3/TRBV12-4	TRBJ2-2	TRBD2	ASSSTSGRGTGELF
TRBV4-1	TRBJ2-3	TRBD1	ASSQDRAVGTGVADTQY
TRBV11-3	TRBJ2-1	NA	ASSPLGVWNEQF
TRBV28	TRBJ2-7	TRBD2	ASRPTSGYYEQY
TRBV20-1	TRBJ1-4	NA	SALSDSLATNEKLF
TRBV3-1	TRBJ1-1	NA	ASSQVEGMNTEAF
TRBV20-1	TRBJ2-7	TRBD2	SARDSSPSGTKKTEQY
TRBV12-3/TRBV12-4	TRBJ1-2	NA	ASTVVGGYGYT
TRBV7-2	TRBJ2-5	NA	ASSFPSEEETQY
TRBV29-1	TRBJ2-7	NA	SVDMGGGIEQY
TRBV14	TRBJ2-7	TRBD2	ASSLLADHYEQY
TRBV5-1	TRBJ2-3	NA	ASSPPVGTDTQY
TRBV9	TRBJ1-6	NA	ASSVHRDSPLH
TRBV7-2	TRBJ2-7	NA	ASSWRTLYEQY
TRBV7-9	TRBJ1-1	NA	ASSSGWTEAF
TRBV7-9	TRBJ1-2	NA	ASSLVSYGYT
TRBV27	TRBJ1-2	NA	ATRGGIGNGYT
TRBV29-1	TRBJ1-4	NA	SVRVLRKEKLF
TRBV19	TRBJ2-1	TRBD2	ASRAGTSGRNEQF
TRBV4-2	TRBJ1-1	NA	ASSQAGNVGRNTEAF
TRBV2	TRBJ1-5	TRBD1	ASSDTGVAQPQH
TRBV7-9	TRBJ2-7	NA	ASSLFGNSYEQY
TRBV12-3/TRBV12-4	TRBJ1-4	NA	ASTNLRGSNEKLF
TRBV18	TRBJ1-1	NA	ASSPSLRDTEAF
TRBV20-1	TRBJ2-1	TRBD2	SARGGRASGAYNEQF
TRBV7-2	TRBJ2-5	NA	ASSLVNFIQETQY
TRBV18	TRBJ2-1	NA	ASSPLGVYNEQF
TRBV6-2/TRBV6-3	TRBJ2-3	TRBD1	ASSRRPGQGSGTDTQY
TRBV29-1	TRBJ2-1	NA	SGTRVDEQF
TRBV13	TRBJ2-3	TRBD2	ASTPGRARDTQY